Listed below are T cell receptor beta chains from one sample, sequenced in a study of blood T cells in healthy people across ages. TCRdb redid the calling of the 5' RACE reads with MiXCR, one entry per CDR3 protein. The table lists about 800,000 distinct CDR3 sequences, just under 25% of them singletons. The sample also formed part of further work on T cells of mothers and their children.

The sample was blood. The receptors come from a boy aged 5-17 years in good health. The conserved cysteine and the conserved F or W are not part of the CDR3 here. Only some rows state a clone size, as once, few, many or a class for expanded clones.

size,J,V,CDR3
few,TRBJ1-2,TRBV27,ASSLGAGLGYT
few,TRBJ1-2,TRBV29-1,SVEGTGVGGYT
NA,TRBJ1-4,TRBV2,ASSERGTENEKLF
few,TRBJ2-4,TRBV5-1,ASSLGTVENIQY
NA,TRBJ2-5,TRBV15,ATSRAPSGQETQY
NA,NA,TRBV28,ASSSPRGASGGQDEQY
few,TRBJ2-3,TRBV7-8,ASSLWSQTPSTDTQY
few,TRBJ1-1,TRBV12-3/TRBV12-4,ASSTGTAYTEAF
few,TRBJ2-4,TRBV18,ASSPGDSKNIQY
NA,TRBJ1-1,TRBV29-1,SVDLGTVNTEAF
NA,TRBJ1-2,TRBV18,ASSPDREGGYT
few,TRBJ2-5,TRBV20-1,SAPPRREGKTQY
NA,TRBJ2-7,TRBV3-1,ASSQDTGRPYEQY
few,TRBJ2-7,TRBV4-3,ASSQALVAYEQY
NA,TRBJ2-5,TRBV3-1,ASSQTNWARETQY
few,TRBJ1-5,TRBV7-2,ASSLNLIQPQH
NA,TRBJ2-3,TRBV6-4,ASSEGQATDTQY
NA,TRBJ2-4,TRBV7-2,ASSLASGGNIQY
NA,TRBJ2-1,TRBV4-2,ASSQDRASGSNEQF
few,TRBJ2-3,TRBV7-2,ASSQALAGRGDTQY
few,TRBJ2-3,TRBV11-2,ASGVRLLYGGSTDTQY
few,TRBJ2-1,TRBV20-1,SARGRAGGSYNEQF
many,TRBJ2-7,TRBV4-1,ASSQDHGRSTGLY
NA,TRBJ2-2,TRBV6-2/TRBV6-3,ASRDGELF
few,TRBJ1-3,TRBV20-1,SARDEAGRTFSGNTIY
few,TRBJ2-5,TRBV5-1,ASSGRTGIQETQY
few,TRBJ2-5,TRBV18,ASSPPTSAQETQY
NA,TRBJ2-1,TRBV28,ASSLLASGIMNEQF
few,TRBJ1-1,TRBV6-2/TRBV6-3,VTDSLNTEAF
few,TRBJ2-3,TRBV5-1,ASSIGASTDTQY
NA,TRBJ2-1,TRBV27,ASSLQGVYNEQF
NA,TRBJ2-7,TRBV28,ASSFFGLRGSGEQY
few,TRBJ2-2,TRBV29-1,SLKEDTGELF
NA,TRBJ2-4,TRBV7-9,ASSFRTGDVYIKNTQY
NA,TRBJ2-5,TRBV9,ASSQAGRLQETQY
NA,TRBJ2-3,TRBV5-8,ASSLGKSRNTDTQY
few,TRBJ1-2,TRBV5-1,ASSGERGGYT
few,NA,TRBV7-2,ASSQGLLSYEQY
many,TRBJ2-1,TRBV4-3,ASRASGGSYNEQF
few,TRBJ2-7,TRBV20-1,SASYPFGLAGGYEQY